The subject of this entry is one T cell receptor beta chain. Its antigen target is currently unknown. Base qualities are not recorded, but no much larger clone differs from it by a single base. The data derive from a study of blood T cell repertoires in COVID-19 (dated by TCRdb to between 2020 and 2021). For context, the study as a whole: Samples covering the acute and convalescent phases of COVID-19 were provided by collaborators in the United States, Italy and Spain. The prospective study material was composed of cDNA or gDNA derived from T cells, B-cell-depleted T cells, or PBMCs. Deeply sampled blood TCRbeta repertoires from subjects exposed to, actively infected with, or recovered from COVID-19 were included in the dataset. A freely available public database, intended as a resource for researchers studying the immune response to SARS-CoV-2, is where the repertoires were released. The samples were drawn from two sources: the first 160 participants of the ongoing ImmuneRACE study, and approximately 1,300 subjects contributed by 6 global collaborators. A de-identified subject ID, COVID-19 status, age in years and sex were almost always included in the sample metadata. Where available, HLA class I and class II types were taken from metadata supplied by the sample provider and were not determined by assay-based typing.

Whole blood was collected in K2EDTA tubes by collaborating institutions according to the institutions' own protocols. For TCRbeta analysis, collaborator samples were shipped as frozen whole blood, as isolated PBMCs, or as DNA extracted from either sample type. The CDR3 runs 13 amino acids, cysteine and phenylalanine included. Just CDR3 DNA is preserved here, 39 bases in frame from base 1. The CDR1 and CDR2 encoded by the germline V gene (reference sequence) are GTSNPN and SVGIG. V is cut back by 5 bases and J by 4 bases, with 5 bases in the junction unmatched. TCRbeta CDR3 regions were amplified from genomic DNA using the immunoSEQ Assay, a bias-controlled multiplex PCR. Per the source publication's procedure: The number of nucleated cells in each sample was estimated from the amplification of reference gene primers within the assay. Sequence reads were collapsed and filtered to measure the absolute abundance of every unique TCRbeta CDR3 rearrangement. Productive Simpson clonality was computed per sample as the square root of Simpson's diversity index over productive rearrangements. Drawn from immuneACCESS, this table holds only the in-frame rearrangements with V and J called that TCRdb kept. Clones are partly lost; checked studies trace under half to an unresolved V gene and leave the rest unexplained. For V, J and clone size, that table is used; D and trimming come from the DNA. The sample table lists about 240,000 clones, about four fifths of them with a count of one. Clones ranked in the top ten supply 4.7% of the sample.

The full study reports these points: Clinical and demographic metadata were provided uncurated, with the amount varying by source and participant.

Sequencing was performed on peripheral blood. The receptor chain draws on TRBV30 and TRBJ2-3, with 8 bases matching TRBD2. The TCR comes from a woman in her seventies with acute or convalescent COVID-19. The CDR3 in this case is CAWSRGGPDTQYF. The DNA is as follows: TGTGCCTGGTCTCGGGGGGGCCCAGATACGCAGTATTTT.